Here is one T cell receptor beta chain with its context. This clone has only a few counts. The antigen it recognizes is unknown. Base quality data are lacking; no much larger clone is found one base away. These data originate in a study of T cell repertoires in urothelial bladder cancer (dated by TCRdb to about 2019). Regarding the research as a whole: Of the approximately 12 resected lesions, three were clinical stage cT0, three were cTa, three were cT1 and three were cT2 or greater. Some 13 resected bladder lesions were studied, comprising urothelial carcinoma (UC+) and benign (UC-) specimens. About eleven patients who had bladder lesions and were undergoing transurethral resection were prospectively identified. The study compared clonality of the TCR repertoire in bladder tumors against clonality in benign bladder inflammation. Broad study findings and their caveats: A single T-cell clone reached up to about 15% of infiltrating lymphocytes in carcinoma specimens, compared with 1.5% to 2% in benign specimens. Carcinoma specimens had a median tumor infiltrating lymphocyte percentage of 1.5% to 2.5%, while benign specimens had a median of around 12%. Fewer T cells were found in urothelial carcinoma specimens than in benign specimens, with medians of roughly 5,600 and 26,000, respectively.

Specimens of bladder lesions were obtained during transurethral resection and kept at -80C. DNA was isolated from the bladder specimens obtained at transurethral resection. The TCR beta chain CDR3 region was sequenced with the immunoSEQ assay. In the original analysis: For every specimen, the T-cell fraction, clonal dominance and maximum TCR clone frequency were calculated. Drawn from immuneACCESS, this table holds only the in-frame rearrangements with V and J called that TCRdb kept. Clones are partly lost; checked studies trace under half to an unresolved V gene and leave the rest unexplained. The V and J calls and clone size are taken from that table; D and trimming were inferred from the DNA. The sample yields almost 9,000 clones; 50% to 75% were counted once. The ten largest account for 32% of the sample. Sample: tumor-infiltrating cells from bladder cancer. The receptor was isolated from a human donor with urothelial carcinoma.

The base sequence is TGTGCCAGCAACTACGCAGGGGGCTCTTACAATGAGCAGTTCTTC. It is translated as CASNYAGGSYNEQFF. The rearrangement combines TRBV7-2 with TRBJ2-1; TRBD1 lines up with 8 middle nucleotides. CDR1 and CDR2, looked up from the germline V gene, are SGHTA and FQGNSA. At the junction V is shortened by 7 bases and J by 4 bases; bases outside the gene matches: 9. The CDR3 holds 15 amino acids from the cysteine to the phenylalanine. Only the CDR3 DNA stays, 45 bases, in frame from base 1. With all but the CDR3 taken from the reference TRBV7-2 and TRBJ2-1 genes, the full variable domain is: GAGVSQSPSNKVTEKGKDVELRCDPISGHTALYWYRQSLGQGLEFLIYFQGNSAPDKSGLPSDRFSAERTGGSVSTLTIQRTQQEDSAVYLCASNYAGGSYNEQFFGPGTRLTVL.